A single sample is the source of the 20 T cell receptor beta chains below, sequenced in a study of CD8+ T cells in alopecia areata. Specified treatment: oral pan-JAK inhibitor, 5-10 mg twice daily. cDNA prepared by RNA extraction and subsequent reverse transcription served as the template for sequencing. Using immunoSEQ multiplex PCR, the repertoire was profiled, and TCRdb retains in-frame clones only, with some absent. The table lists 250,000 to 300,000 clones, roughly 60% of them singletons. Material: CD4+ T cells sorted from blood, obtained at week 24, from a patient treated with tofacitinib. These TCRs come from a human donor with alopecia areata.

In this sample, this clone turned up once. J is TRBJ1-5 and V is TRBV9; 10 nucleotides agree with TRBD1. V was pared by 3 bases and J by 7 bases, with 4 bases of the junction left unmatched. The CDR3 runs to 14 residues. CDR1 and CDR2 (germline): SGDLS, YYNGEE. The CDR3 is CASSAGTGVQPQHF. CDR3 DNA sequence: TGTGCCAGCAGCGCGGGGACAGGGGTGCAGCCCCAGCATTTT.

The gene calls are TRBV18 and TRBJ2-7; D not resolved. The V and J ends lost 3 bases and 5 bases respectively, with 11 bases between them. CDR3 length: 13 amino acids. From germline, CDR1 is KGHSH and CDR2 LQKENI. CDR3 nucleotides: TGTGCCAGCTCACCCAGGAACAGCGACGAGCAGTACTTC. Translation gives CASSPRNSDEQYF.

CDR3 coding DNA: TGCGCCAGCAGCCAAGAAGGGGCTTTGGTGCGGCAGGAAGCTTTCTTT. Translating it yields CASSQEGALVRQEAFF. The chain combines TRBV4-1 with TRBJ1-1, with D possibly matching TRBD1 (5 bases). The CDR3 has 16 residues. Trimming took off 0 bases at V and 8 bases at J, with 19 bases between the two ends. CDR1 and CDR2 (germline): MGHRA, YSYEKL.

This clone came up once. The chain uses TRBV30 and TRBJ1-5; D perhaps matches TRBD1 (6 bases). The CDR3 totals 15 residues. CDR1 is GTSNPN, CDR2 SVGIG, per germline (reference sequence). V was pared by 3 bases and J by 6 bases, with 18 bases between. The CDR3 region has the DNA TGTGCCTGGAGCGTGCCCGGGGGGCACGGTCAGCCCCAGCATTTT. The encoded protein is CAWSVPGGHGQPQHF. The whole variable domain, filled in from reference TRBV30 and TRBJ1-5, reads SQTIHQWPATLVQPVGSPLSLECTVEGTSNPNLYWYRQAAGRGLQLLFYSVGIGQISSEVPQNLSASRPQDRQFILSSKKLLLSDSGFYLCAWSVPGGHGQPQHFGDGTRLSIL.

This sequence joins TRBV30 and TRBJ2-3, with TRBD2 matching 11 bases. This CDR3 is 15 amino acids long. The J segment lost 6 bases and the V segment lost 3 bases, leaving 8 bases of the junction unmatched. Germline lookup yields CDR1 GTSNPN and CDR2 SVGIG (reference sequence). In DNA, the CDR3 is TGTGCCTGGAGCCCACTAGCGGGGGAGGGGGATACGCAGTATTTT. This translates into CAWSPLAGEGDTQYF.

This clone was counted a few times. The J gene is TRBJ2-7, the V gene TRBV30; D might be TRBD1 (6 bases). Germline values: CDR1 GTSNPN, CDR2 SVGIG (reference sequence). Trimming shortened V by 4 bases and J by 3 bases, and 10 bases separated the two germline ends. The CDR3 is 12 amino acids. CDR3 bases: TGTGCCTGGAACAGGGAAAACTACGAGCAGTACTTC. This sequence encodes CAWNRENYEQYF. The complete variable domain, with remaining parts taken from reference TRBV30 and TRBJ2-7, reads SQTIHQWPATLVQPVGSPLSLECTVEGTSNPNLYWYRQAAGRGLQLLFYSVGIGQISSEVPQNLSASRPQDRQFILSSKKLLLSDSGFYLCAWNRENYEQYFGPGTRLTVT.

The V call is TRBV4-1, the J call TRBJ2-7, with 7 bases fitting TRBD1. The CDR3 sequence is 14 residues long. The germline CDR1 and CDR2 sequences are MGHRA and YSYEKL. V shed 4 bases, J shed 6 bases, and the junction held 9 bases outside the gene matches. The CDR3 DNA is TGCGCCAGCAGCCTCCGAGGACAGGCTGGCGAGCAGTACTTC. Translation gives CASSLRGQAGEQYF.

This clone was observed a handful of times. This chain connects TRBV23-1 to TRBJ2-5, with unresolved D. TRBV23-1 is an ORF for which the function is uncertain. The CDR3 sequence is 14 residues long. The germline V and J ends were trimmed by 0 bases and 5 bases, with 10 bases remaining between them. CDR3 sequence: CASSQSSYEETQYF. In DNA, the CDR3 is TGCGCCAGCAGTCAATCGAGCTATGAGGAGACCCAGTACTTC.

The rearrangement joins TRBV7-2 to TRBJ1-2; the D is unclear. Germline V gene data show CDR1 as SGHTA and CDR2 as FQGNSA. There are 14 residues in the CDR3. V shed 5 bases and J shed 2 bases, with 12 bases lying between them. Here the CDR3 reads CASSPPGVNYGYTF. Here the CDR3 DNA reads TGTGCCAGCAGCCCGCCGGGAGTCAACTATGGCTACACCTTC.

This clone was recorded a few times. The V and J genes are TRBV29-1 and TRBJ1-1, with D uncertain. Germline V gives CDR1 SQVTM, CDR2 ANQGSEA. The CDR3 has 13 residues. V gave up 6 bases and J gave up 4 bases, with 15 bases separating them. CDR3: CSVQQRFVTEAFF. The CDR3 nucleotides read TGCAGCGTCCAACAGCGATTTGTCACTGAAGCTTTCTTT.

This clone was seen a few times. J is TRBJ1-3 and V is TRBV7-9, with D tentatively TRBD1 (5 bases). Deletions cut 1 base from V and 2 bases from J, with 12 bases between. This CDR3 spans 16 amino acids. Germline values: CDR1 SEHNR, CDR2 FQNEAQ (reference sequence). The CDR3 is CASSLEGGHAGNTIYF. CDR3 DNA: TGTGCCAGCAGCTTAGAGGGAGGACACGCTGGAAACACCATATATTTT.

This clone was detected only once. The chain joins TRBV4-2 to TRBJ2-7, with D perhaps TRBD1 (6 bases). The CDR3 is 13 amino acids. Trimming left V 8 bases short and J 3 bases short, with 14 bases between. Germline-derived CDR1 and CDR2 are LGHNA and YNFKEQ. The CDR3 loop is CASAQGQGYEQYF. In DNA, the CDR3 is TGTGCCAGCGCCCAGGGACAAGGCTACGAGCAGTACTTC.

This chain connects TRBV29-1 to TRBJ1-6; 10 bases align to TRBD1. The V gene end was trimmed by 5 bases and the J gene end by 10 bases; junction bases not matched to a gene: 11. There are 15 residues in the CDR3. Germline assignment: CDR1 SQVTM and CDR2 ANQGSEA. The CDR3 coding sequence is TGCAGCGTTTCAAAACCGGGACAGGGGTTCTCACCCCTCCACTTT. Translated, it gives CSVSKPGQGFSPLHF.

The gene calls are TRBV5-4 and TRBJ2-5; D is ambiguous. The CDR3 covers 13 residues. V lost 6 bases and J 1 base, leaving 10 bases between the germline ends. The germline CDR1 and CDR2 sequences are SGHNT and YYREEE (reference sequence). CDR3 loop: CASKGLLQETQYF. The CDR3 DNA follows: TGTGCCAGCAAAGGGCTTCTCCAAGAGACCCAGTACTTC.

V usage is TRBV4-3 and J usage is TRBJ2-7, with no clear D. The length of the CDR3 is 13 residues. CDR1 and CDR2 (germline): LGHNA, YSLEER. Deletions cut 3 bases from V and 5 bases from J, with 11 bases between. The CDR3 reads CASSQDQEDEQYF. As DNA, the CDR3 is TGCGCCAGCAGCCAGGATCAAGAGGACGAGCAGTACTTC.

This clone was detected only once. This chain connects TRBV30 to TRBJ1-1; D remains unclear. Germline CDR1 is GTSNPN and CDR2 is SVGIG (reference sequence). The V and J ends lost 2 bases and 4 bases respectively, with 5 bases between them. This CDR3 region has 11 residues. The CDR3 DNA is TGTGCCTGGAGTCGGGCCACTGAAGCTTTCTTT. Translating gives CAWSRATEAFF. The entire variable domain, with the rest obtained from reference TRBV30 and TRBJ1-1, is as follows: SQTIHQWPATLVQPVGSPLSLECTVEGTSNPNLYWYRQAAGRGLQLLFYSVGIGQISSEVPQNLSASRPQDRQFILSSKKLLLSDSGFYLCAWSRATEAFFGQGTRLTVV.

Of note for this clone: Other DNA sequences in the same sample also yield this CDR3. The chain carries TRBV10-3 and TRBJ2-7; no firm D call. This CDR3 comprises 11 residues. CDR1 is ENHRY and CDR2 is SYGVKD in the germline V gene. The V end was cut by 2 bases, the J end by 4 bases, with 3 bases between. The CDR3 DNA reads TGTGCCATCAGTGAGCGATACGAGCAGTACTTC. Translation gives CAISERYEQYF.

This clone was counted a single time. This chain connects TRBV29-1 to TRBJ1-2; 8 nucleotides align to TRBD1. The CDR3 length is 14 residues. V shed 7 bases, J shed 5 bases, and the junction held 12 bases outside the gene matches. Per germline, CDR1 SQVTM and CDR2 ANQGSEA. CDR3 sequence reads: CSETSSGGVYGYTF. CDR3 in DNA: TGCAGCGAAACCTCATCAGGGGGCGTTTATGGCTACACCTTC.

The genes are TRBV23-1 and TRBJ2-5; 7 nucleotides line up with TRBD1. TRBV23-1 has ORF status, its function being uncertain. The CDR3 has 17 residues. The V and J ends lost 4 bases and 1 base, in that order; junction bases with no gene match: 12. For the CDR3, the DNA is TGCGCCAGCAGTCCAACAATTTCGGGACAGCCCCAAGAGACCCAGTACTTC. Encoded protein: CASSPTISGQPQETQYF.

The V gene is TRBV7-9, the J gene TRBJ2-4, with D uncertain. The germline V gene has CDR1 SEHNR and CDR2 FQNEAQ (reference sequence). Trimming cost V 5 bases and J 0 bases, with 20 bases left between them. This CDR3 has 18 amino acids. The CDR3 region has the DNA TGTGCCAGCAGCAAACTAACCCCGGCCAGGTTAGCCAAAAACATTCAGTACTTC. Translation gives CASSKLTPARLAKNIQYF.